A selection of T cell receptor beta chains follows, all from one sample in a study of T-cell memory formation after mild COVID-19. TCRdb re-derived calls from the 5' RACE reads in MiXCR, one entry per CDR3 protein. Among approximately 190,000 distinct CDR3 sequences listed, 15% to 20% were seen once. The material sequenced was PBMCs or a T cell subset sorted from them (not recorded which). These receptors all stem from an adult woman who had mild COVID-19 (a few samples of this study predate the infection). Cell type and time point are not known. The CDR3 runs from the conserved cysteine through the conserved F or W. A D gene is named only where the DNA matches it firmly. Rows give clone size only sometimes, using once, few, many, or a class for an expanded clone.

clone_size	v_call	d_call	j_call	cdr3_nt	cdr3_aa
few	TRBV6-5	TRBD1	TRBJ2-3	TGTGCCAGCAATAGACAGGGCTCTAGCACAGATACGCAGTATTTT	CASNRQGSSTDTQYF
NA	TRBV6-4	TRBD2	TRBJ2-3	TGTGCCAGCAAGAAGACTAGCGCCTCCACAGATACGCAGTATTTT	CASKKTSASTDTQYF
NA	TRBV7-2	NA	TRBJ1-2	TGTGCCAGCAGCTTACAGGGAGTCGGCTACACCTTC	CASSLQGVGYTF
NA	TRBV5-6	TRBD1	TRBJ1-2	TGTGCCAGCAGCAGAGGACAGGGAAACTATGGCTACACCTTC	CASSRGQGNYGYTF
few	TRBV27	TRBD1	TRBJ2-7	TGTGCCAGCGGGTGGGACAGGGCCTACGAGCAGTACTTC	CASGWDRAYEQYF
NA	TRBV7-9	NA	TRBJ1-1	TGTGCCAGCAGCTTGGGGGGGGAGGTGCACACTGAAGCTTTCTTT	CASSLGGEVHTEAFF
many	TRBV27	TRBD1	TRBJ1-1	TGTGCCAGCAGAGGGGGCCGGGTGAACGCGGGTGAAGCTTTCTTT	CASRGGRVNAGEAFF
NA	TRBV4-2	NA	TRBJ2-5	TGTGCCAGCAGCCGTGATGTTGGGTGGGGAGAGACCCAGTACTTC	CASSRDVGWGETQYF
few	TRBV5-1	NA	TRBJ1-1	TGCGCCAGCAGTACGCAGGGGAACATGAACACTGAAGCTTTCTTT	CASSTQGNMNTEAFF
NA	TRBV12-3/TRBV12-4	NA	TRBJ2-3	TGTGCCAGCAGTCCGCAGGGGATAGATACGCAGTATTTT	CASSPQGIDTQYF
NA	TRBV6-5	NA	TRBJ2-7	TGTGCCAGCAGGGGACGGAGCTCCTACGAGCAGTACTTC	CASRGRSSYEQYF
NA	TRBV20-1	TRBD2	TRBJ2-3	TGCAGTGCTAGTCCTAGCGGGAGGACAGATACGCAGTATTTT	CSASPSGRTDTQYF
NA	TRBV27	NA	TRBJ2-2	TGTGCCAGCAGTTTATTCATCGGGGAGCTGTTTTTT	CASSLFIGELFF
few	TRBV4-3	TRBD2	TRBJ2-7	TGCGCCAGCAGCCAAGATATCAGCGGGAGTGGTCCGCAGTACTTC	CASSQDISGSGPQYF
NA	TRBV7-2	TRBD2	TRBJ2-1	TGTGCCAGCAGCACCACTAGCGGACACAATGAGCAGTTCTTC	CASSTTSGHNEQFF
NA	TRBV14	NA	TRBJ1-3	TGTGCCAGCAGCCAAGCGGCAGGGGGAAACACCATATATTTT	CASSQAAGGNTIYF
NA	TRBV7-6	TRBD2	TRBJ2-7	TGTGCCAGCAGCTTAACTGTTTTCCTAGCGGGCCAGAAGAACACGGAGCAGTACTTC	CASSLTVFLAGQKNTEQYF
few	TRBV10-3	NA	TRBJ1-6	TGTGCCATCAGCGGGGGGTCCCTATTTTCACCCCTCCACTTT	CAISGGSLFSPLHF
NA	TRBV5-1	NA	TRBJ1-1	TGCGCCAGCAGTCCGTTAGGCCCAGGGACGAACACTGAAGCTTTCTTT	CASSPLGPGTNTEAFF
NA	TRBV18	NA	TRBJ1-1	TGTGCCAGCTCACTTTTGACAGGAGAGAACACTGAAGCTTTCTTT	CASSLLTGENTEAFF
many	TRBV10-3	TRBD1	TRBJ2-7	TGTGCCTCCGCCGGGACAGAGGACGAGCAGTACTTC	CASAGTEDEQYF
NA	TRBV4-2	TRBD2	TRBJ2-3	TGTGCCAGCAGCCAAGGGCTAGCGGGAGCGGATACGCAGTATTTT	CASSQGLAGADTQYF
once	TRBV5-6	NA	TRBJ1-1	TGTGCCAGCAGCTTCTCAGGGCTCACTGAAGCTTTCTTT	CASSFSGLTEAFF
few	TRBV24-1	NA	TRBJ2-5	TGTGCCACCAGTGATCAGGGGGAGACCCAGTACTTC	CATSDQGETQYF
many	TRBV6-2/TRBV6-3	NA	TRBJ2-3	TGTGCCAGCAGTGTTGGGAGTCCCACAGATACGCAGTATTTT	CASSVGSPTDTQYF
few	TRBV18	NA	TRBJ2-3	TGTGCCAGCTCACCTAATCCAGTCACAGATACGCAGTATTTT	CASSPNPVTDTQYF
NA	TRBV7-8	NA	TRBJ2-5	TGTGCCAGCAGCTTAGTCGCCAGGGCAGAGACCCAGTACTTC	CASSLVARAETQYF
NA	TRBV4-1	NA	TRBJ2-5	TGCGCCAGCAGCCTCTACGGGGCTGGAGAGACCCAGTACTTC	CASSLYGAGETQYF
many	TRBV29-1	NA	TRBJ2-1	TGCAGCGTTGAAGAAACGAGTAATGAGCAGTTCTTC	CSVEETSNEQFF
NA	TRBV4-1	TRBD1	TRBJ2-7	TGCGCCAGCAGCCCTACGGGACAGGGGTTCGAGCAGTACTTC	CASSPTGQGFEQYF
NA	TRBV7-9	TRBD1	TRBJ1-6	TGTGCCAGCAGCTCATACTCCGGACAGGGTTCACGTTCACCCCTCCACTTT	CASSSYSGQGSRSPLHF
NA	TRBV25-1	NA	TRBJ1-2	TGTGCCAGCAGGGAACAGCTCTATGGCTACACCTTC	CASREQLYGYTF
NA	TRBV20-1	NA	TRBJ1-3	TGCAGTGCCCTAACCTACAGTGGAAACACCATATATTTT	CSALTYSGNTIYF
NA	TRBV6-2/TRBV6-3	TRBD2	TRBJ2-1	TGTGCCAGCAGTTACGGGGCGGGAGCTACTGGCAATGAGCAGTTCTTC	CASSYGAGATGNEQFF
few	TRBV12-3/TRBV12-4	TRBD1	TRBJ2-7	TGTGCCAGCAGCCCCGGGACAGGGAATCGTTACGAGCAGTACTTC	CASSPGTGNRYEQYF
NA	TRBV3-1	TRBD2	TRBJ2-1	TGTGCCAGCAGCCCGCGACTAGCGGGGGGGTACAATGAGCAGTTCTTC	CASSPRLAGGYNEQFF
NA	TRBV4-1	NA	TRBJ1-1	TGCGCCAGCAGCCAAGTTTTGTCGAACACTGAAGCTTTCTTT	CASSQVLSNTEAFF
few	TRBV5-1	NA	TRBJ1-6	TGCGCCAGCAGCTTGGTTGGGGACACCTTGGGTAATTCACCCCTCCACTTT	CASSLVGDTLGNSPLHF
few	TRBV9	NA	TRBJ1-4	TGTGCCAGCAGCGTAGACAGTCAGATCCTGAATGAAAAACTGTTTTTT	CASSVDSQILNEKLFF
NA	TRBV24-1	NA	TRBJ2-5	TGTGCCACCAGTGATTCTTTCCAAGAGACCCAGTACTTC	CATSDSFQETQYF
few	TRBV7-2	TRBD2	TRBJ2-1	TGTGCCAGCAGCTCCCATAGCGGGGGGGCCTACAATGAGCAGTTCTTC	CASSSHSGGAYNEQFF
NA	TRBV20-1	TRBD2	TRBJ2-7	TGCAGTGCTAGAGTCCCAGCGGGAGGCGCCTACGAGCAGTACTTC	CSARVPAGGAYEQYF
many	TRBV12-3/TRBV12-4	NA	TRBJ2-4	TGTGCCAGCAGTCCACCACAGCTAGCCAAAAACATTCAGTACTTC	CASSPPQLAKNIQYF
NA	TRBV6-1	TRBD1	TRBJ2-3	TGTGCCAGCAGTGAAGCGCCGGGACAGGGGGCACATACGCAGTATTTT	CASSEAPGQGAHTQYF
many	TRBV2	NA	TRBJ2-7	TGTGCCGGAAAAAGGAGCATTCGGGACTACGAGCAGTACTTC	CAGKRSIRDYEQYF
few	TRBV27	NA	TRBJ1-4	TGTGCCAGCAGCCTCCGGGACTTGGGGAATGAAAAACTGTTTTTT	CASSLRDLGNEKLFF
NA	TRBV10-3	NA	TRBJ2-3	TGTGCCATCAGTGAGTCGAAGGGGACTACAGATACGCAGTATTTT	CAISESKGTTDTQYF
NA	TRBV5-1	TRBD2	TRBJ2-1	TGCGCCAGCAGCGCCGCGGGACTAGTCTACAATGAGCAGTTCTTC	CASSAAGLVYNEQFF
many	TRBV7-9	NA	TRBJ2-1	TGTGCCAGCAGTCTAAGGGGCAATGAGCAGTTCTTC	CASSLRGNEQFF